These 22 T cell receptor beta chains originate from one sample sequenced in a study of T cell changes during pregnancy in multiple sclerosis (dated by TCRdb to about 2019). The library was generated by the immunoSEQ multiplex PCR assay. The table comes from immuneACCESS by way of TCRdb, which keeps in-frame sequences with V and J called. Part of the clones is missing from these tables; in studies checked, under half for an unresolved V gene and the rest for unknown reasons. A total of roughly 40,000 clones appear in this sample, 92% of them only once. The biggest ten clones account for 13% of the sample. The specimen was CD8+ T cells from peripheral blood mononuclear cells, collected in the first trimester of pregnancy. The receptors derive from a female donor with multiple sclerosis, enrolled in a pregnancy study.

This chain links TRBV5-4 with TRBJ2-5; D is possibly TRBD2 (7 bases). CDR1 and CDR2 (germline): SGHNT, YYREEE (reference sequence). There are 15 residues in the CDR3. V dropped 0 bases and J dropped 3 bases, with 12 bases sitting between them. The CDR3: CASSLGGGAKETQYF. For the CDR3, the DNA is TGTGCCAGCAGCTTGGGAGGGGGGGCGAAAGAGACCCAGTACTTC.

The gene calls are TRBV15 and TRBJ2-7, with D unresolved. V was cut by 0 bases and J by 0 bases, with 9 bases left in between. CDR1 and CDR2 (germline): LNHNV, YYDKDF (reference sequence). This CDR3 is 15 amino acids long. In DNA form, the CDR3 reads TGTGCCACCAGCAGAGATGGCCAGGACTCCTACGAGCAGTACTTC. It translates to CATSRDGQDSYEQYF.

The chain combines TRBV11-2 with TRBJ2-3; D is uncertain. The V gene's germline CDR1 is SGHAT and CDR2 FQNNGV. Trimming stripped 0 bases from V and 2 bases from J, with 9 bases between. This CDR3 comprises 15 residues. The CDR3 region is CASSLDAGFTDTQYF. Here the CDR3 DNA reads TGTGCCAGCAGCTTAGATGCAGGTTTCACAGATACGCAGTATTTT.

DNA for the CDR3: TGCGCCAGCAGCTTTGAGGGGGAAGGCTACACCTTC. It encodes CASSFEGEGYTF. This chain connects TRBV5-1 to TRBJ1-2, with a weak D call TRBD1 (6 bases). CDR1 and CDR2 from the germline V gene are SGHRS and YFSETQ. The CDR3 spans 12 residues. The germline V and J ends were trimmed by 2 bases and 8 bases, with 10 bases remaining between them.

The chain is built from TRBV6-1 and TRBJ2-5; 7 bases are shared with TRBD1. This CDR3 has 16 amino acids. In germline, CDR1 is MNHNS, CDR2 SASEGT. Trimming took 0 bases from V and 5 from J; bases not matched to a gene: 9. The CDR3 region has the DNA TGTGCCAGCAGTGAAGCTCACAGGGGTGGCCGGGAGACCCAGTACTTC. This gives the protein CASSEAHRGGRETQYF.

The CDR3 DNA reads TGTGCCAGCAGCCCCCGGGGAGACGAGCAGTACTTC. Its protein is CASSPRGDEQYF. The chain joins TRBV13 to TRBJ2-7; D might be TRBD2 (5 bases). Trimming shortened V by 5 bases and J by 5 bases, and 10 bases separated the two germline ends. This CDR3 contains 12 residues. Germline V gives CDR1 PRHDT, CDR2 FYEKMQ (reference sequence).

This chain uses TRBV19 with TRBJ2-1; TRBD2 agrees at 11 bases. Germline lookup yields CDR1 LNHDA and CDR2 SQIVND (reference sequence). The J segment lost 5 bases and the V segment lost 6 bases, leaving 6 bases of the junction unmatched. The CDR3 sequence is 15 residues long. CDR3 in amino acids: CASRELAGVDNEQFF. In nucleotides, the CDR3 is TGTGCCAGTAGGGAACTAGCGGGGGTGGACAATGAGCAGTTCTTC.

The sample holds one count of this clone. V gene TRBV9 combines with J gene TRBJ1-2; 7 bases map to TRBD1. Unmatched junction bases numbered 13, after V lost 0 bases and J lost 2 bases. This CDR3 region has 18 residues. Germline loops: CDR1 SGDLS, CDR2 YYNGEE. CDR3 amino acids: CASSVVQGVGQANYGYTF. DNA of the CDR3: TGTGCCAGCAGCGTAGTTCAGGGGGTCGGACAGGCGAACTATGGCTACACCTTC.

This chain connects TRBV6-5 to TRBJ1-2; D not certain. The CDR3 runs 11 residues. The V and J ends lost 5 bases and 7 bases respectively, with 8 bases between them. The germline V gene encodes CDR1 MNHEY and CDR2 SVGAGI. This CDR3 is CASSTGRGYTF. Written as DNA, the CDR3 is TGTGCCAGCAGTACTGGTCGTGGCTACACCTTC.

The chain joins TRBV5-6 to TRBJ1-1, with a tentative D call TRBD1 (6 bases). This CDR3 is 13 amino acids long. The V gene's germline CDR1 is SGHDT and CDR2 YYEEEE. The V end was cut by 4 bases, the J end by 3 bases, with 10 bases between. The CDR3 loop reads CASSQGTHTEAFF. As DNA, the CDR3 is TGTGCCAGCAGCCAGGGGACCCACACTGAAGCTTTCTTT.

The genes are TRBV9 and TRBJ1-1; 8 nucleotides match TRBD1. The ends lost 3 bases at V and 7 bases at J; junction bases unmatched: 14. Germline V lookup: CDR1 SGDLS, CDR2 YYNGEE. This CDR3 contains 16 residues. Here the CDR3 reads CASSAPNSQGALEAFF. The CDR3 DNA follows: TGTGCCAGCAGCGCTCCCAACTCCCAGGGGGCCCTTGAAGCTTTCTTT.

This rearrangement joins TRBV13 to TRBJ2-7, with 12 bases that match TRBD2. Per the germline V gene, CDR1 is PRHDT and CDR2 is FYEKMQ (reference sequence). V trimming: 5 bases; J trimming: 5 bases; junction bases outside the gene matches: 10. This CDR3 is 16 amino acids long. The CDR3 loop is CASSPPSSGGAHEQYF. The CDR3 DNA sequence: TGTGCCAGCAGCCCACCGTCTAGCGGGGGGGCACACGAGCAGTACTTC.

The J gene is TRBJ2-7, the V gene TRBV2, with a possible D match to TRBD2 (6 bases). The CDR3 is 15 residues long. Germline V lookup: CDR1 SNHLY, CDR2 FYNNEI. Trimming left V 6 bases short and J 4 bases short, with 19 bases between. CDR3 nucleotide sequence: TGTGCCAGCAGATTTAACGGGGGATCGCGGTACGAGCAGTACTTC. Translating it yields CASRFNGGSRYEQYF.

The CDR3 DNA follows: TGTGCCAGCAGTTCAGGGGGCTGGACTGAAGCTTTCTTT. Translated, it gives CASSSGGWTEAFF. V is TRBV6-5 and J is TRBJ1-1; 8 bases map to TRBD1. V lost 4 bases, J lost 5 bases, and 3 bases stayed unmatched. The CDR3 is 13 amino acids. Germline V gives CDR1 MNHEY, CDR2 SVGAGI.

The rearrangement uses TRBV9 and TRBJ2-3, with 12 nucleotides matching TRBD2. The length of the CDR3 is 17 residues. Germline CDR1 and CDR2: SGDLS and YYNGEE. V was clipped by 3 bases and J by 7 bases; unmatched bases: 12. The CDR3 sequence is CASSASSGGAGENTQYF. As DNA, the CDR3 is TGTGCCAGCAGCGCCTCTAGCGGGGGGGCCGGCGAGAATACGCAGTATTTT.

V is TRBV7-9 and J is TRBJ2-1; a possible D gene is TRBD2 (6 bases). V dropped 4 bases and J dropped 0 bases, with 13 bases sitting between them. The CDR3 sequence is 16 residues long. Germline CDR1 and CDR2: SEHNR and FQNEAQ (reference sequence). Here the CDR3 reads CASSSWDLSSYNEQFF. Written as DNA, the CDR3 is TGTGCCAGCAGCTCCTGGGACTTGAGCTCCTACAATGAGCAGTTCTTC.

The V gene is TRBV27, the J gene TRBJ1-4; tentative D call: TRBD1 (5 bases). The CDR3 has 15 amino acids. Trimming took 6 bases from V and 4 from J, leaving 15 bases between them. The germline V gene encodes CDR1 MNHEY and CDR2 SMNVEV (reference sequence). The CDR3 nucleotides read TGTGCCAGCAGGGCGGCGATCCAGGGTAATGAAAAACTGTTTTTT. Translated, it gives CASRAAIQGNEKLFF.

The rearrangement joins TRBV30 to TRBJ2-5, with D possibly matching TRBD2 (6 bases). CDR1 and CDR2 (germline): GTSNPN, SVGIG (reference sequence). CDR3 length: 15 residues. Trimming left V 0 bases short and J 4 bases short, with 15 bases between. CDR3 loop: CAWSVYKGLGETQYF. The CDR3 DNA follows: TGTGCCTGGAGTGTATATAAGGGACTGGGAGAGACCCAGTACTTC. The full variable domain, in which reference TRBV30 and TRBJ2-5 provide the parts outside the CDR3, is SQTIHQWPATLVQPVGSPLSLECTVEGTSNPNLYWYRQAAGRGLQLLFYSVGIGQISSEVPQNLSASRPQDRQFILSSKKLLLSDSGFYLCAWSVYKGLGETQYFGPGTRLLVL.

The chain has TRBV13 and TRBJ2-3; D possibly corresponds to TRBD2 (7 bases). Germline lookup yields CDR1 PRHDT and CDR2 FYEKMQ (reference sequence). This CDR3 contains 16 residues. V gave up 1 base and J gave up 3 bases, with 14 bases separating them. In nucleotides, the CDR3 is TGTGCCAGCAGCTTAGCGGGGGCCGGGGGGACAGATACGCAGTATTTT. This codes for CASSLAGAGGTDTQYF.

The chain carries TRBV7-9 and TRBJ1-1, with TRBD1 matching over 8 bases. This CDR3 spans 17 amino acids. V was pared by 5 bases and J by 10 bases, with 21 bases of the junction left unmatched. The germline gives CDR1 SEHNR, CDR2 FQNEAQ (reference sequence). The CDR3 loop reads CASSTDIGQGLRAAAFF. The CDR3 nucleotides are TGTGCCAGCAGCACAGACATAGGACAGGGACTAAGGGCGGCAGCTTTCTTT.

This chain links TRBV5-4 with TRBJ2-1, with 7 bases aligning to TRBD2. CDR3 length equals 13 residues. With 7 bases clipped from V and 9 bases from J, the junction kept 10 bases outside the gene matches. From germline, CDR1 is SGHNT and CDR2 YYREEE (reference sequence). Here the CDR3 reads CASSPSGGLEQFF. DNA for the CDR3: TGTGCCAGCTCTCCCTCGGGGGGTCTTGAGCAGTTCTTC. The full variable domain, rest sourced from reference TRBV5-4 and TRBJ2-1, is ETGVTQSPTHLIKTRGQQVTLRCSSQSGHNTVSWYQQALGQGPQFIFQYYREEENGRGNFPPRFSGLQFPNYSSELNVNALELDDSALYLCASSPSGGLEQFFGPGTRLTVL.

The chain links TRBV6-1 to TRBJ1-2, with D possibly TRBD1 on 6 matching bases. In germline, CDR1 is MNHNS, CDR2 SASEGT. The CDR3 extends over 13 amino acids. The V and J ends lost 7 bases and 13 bases respectively, with 22 bases between them. CDR3 region: CASTRTDPNVGTF. CDR3 coding DNA: TGTGCCAGCACCCGGACAGACCCTAACGTTGGCACCTTC.